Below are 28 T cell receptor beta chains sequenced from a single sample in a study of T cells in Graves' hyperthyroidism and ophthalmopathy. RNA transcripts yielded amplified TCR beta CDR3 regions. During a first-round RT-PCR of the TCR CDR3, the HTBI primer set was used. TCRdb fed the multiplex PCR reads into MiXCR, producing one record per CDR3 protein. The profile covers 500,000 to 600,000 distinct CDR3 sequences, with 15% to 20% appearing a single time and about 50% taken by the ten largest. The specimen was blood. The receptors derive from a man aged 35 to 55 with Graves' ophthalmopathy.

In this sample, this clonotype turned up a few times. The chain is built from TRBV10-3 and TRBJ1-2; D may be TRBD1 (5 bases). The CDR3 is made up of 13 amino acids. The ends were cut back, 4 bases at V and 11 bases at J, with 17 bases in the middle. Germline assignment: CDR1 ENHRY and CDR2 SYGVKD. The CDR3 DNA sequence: TGTGCCATCAGTGTGGTGGAATCTGAGGGGTACACCTTC. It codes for CAISVVESEGYTF.

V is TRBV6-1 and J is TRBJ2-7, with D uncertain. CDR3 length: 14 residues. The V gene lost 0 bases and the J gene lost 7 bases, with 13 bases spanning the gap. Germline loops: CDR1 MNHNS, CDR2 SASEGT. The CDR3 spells CASSEAIRTKEQYF. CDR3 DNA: TGTGCCAGCAGTGAAGCAATTAGGACCAAGGAGCAGTACTTC.

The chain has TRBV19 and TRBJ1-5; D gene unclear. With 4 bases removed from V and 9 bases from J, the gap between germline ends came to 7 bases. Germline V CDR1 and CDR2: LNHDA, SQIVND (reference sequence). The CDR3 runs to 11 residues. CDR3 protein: CASSTSGPQHF. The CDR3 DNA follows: TGTGCCAGTAGTACCTCCGGGCCCCAGCATTTT.

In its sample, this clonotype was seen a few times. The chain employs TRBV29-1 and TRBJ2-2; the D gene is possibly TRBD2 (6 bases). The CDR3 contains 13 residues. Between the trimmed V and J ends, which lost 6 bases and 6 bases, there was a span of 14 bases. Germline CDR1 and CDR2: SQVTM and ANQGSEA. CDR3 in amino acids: CSVQQGGAGELFF. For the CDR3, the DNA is TGCAGCGTCCAGCAGGGCGGGGCCGGGGAGCTGTTTTTT.

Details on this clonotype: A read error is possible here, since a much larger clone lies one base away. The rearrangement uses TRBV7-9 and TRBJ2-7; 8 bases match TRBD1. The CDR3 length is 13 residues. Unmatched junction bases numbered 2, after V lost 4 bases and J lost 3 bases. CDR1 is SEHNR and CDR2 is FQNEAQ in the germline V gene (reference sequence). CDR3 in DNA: TGTGCCAGCAGCTCAGGGGGCCGCTACGAGCAGTACTTC. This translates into CASSSGGRYEQYF.

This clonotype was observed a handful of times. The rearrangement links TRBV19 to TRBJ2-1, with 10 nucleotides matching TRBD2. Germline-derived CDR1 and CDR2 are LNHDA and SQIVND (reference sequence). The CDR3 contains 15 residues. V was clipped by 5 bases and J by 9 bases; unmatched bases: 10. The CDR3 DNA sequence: TGTGCCAGTAGTGGGCTAGCGGGAGTAGGTGCTGAGCAGTTCTTC. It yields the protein CASSGLAGVGAEQFF. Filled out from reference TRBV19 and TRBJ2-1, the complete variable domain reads DGGITQSPKYLFRKEGQNVTLSCEQNLNHDAMYWYRQDPGQGLRLIYYSQIVNDFQKGDIAEGYSVSREKKESFPLTVTSAQKNPTAFYLCASSGLAGVGAEQFFGPGTRLTVL.

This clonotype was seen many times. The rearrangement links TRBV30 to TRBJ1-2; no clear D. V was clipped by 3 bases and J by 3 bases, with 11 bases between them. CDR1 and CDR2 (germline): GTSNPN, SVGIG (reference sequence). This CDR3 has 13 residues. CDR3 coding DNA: TGTGCCTGGAGGGACCGGAGTTACTATGGCTACACCTTC. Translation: CAWRDRSYYGYTF.

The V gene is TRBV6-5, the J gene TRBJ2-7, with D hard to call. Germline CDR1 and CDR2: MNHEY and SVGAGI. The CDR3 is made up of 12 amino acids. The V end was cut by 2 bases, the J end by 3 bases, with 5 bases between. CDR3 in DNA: TGTGCCAGCAGTTACGTAAGCTACGAGCAGTACTTC. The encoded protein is CASSYVSYEQYF.

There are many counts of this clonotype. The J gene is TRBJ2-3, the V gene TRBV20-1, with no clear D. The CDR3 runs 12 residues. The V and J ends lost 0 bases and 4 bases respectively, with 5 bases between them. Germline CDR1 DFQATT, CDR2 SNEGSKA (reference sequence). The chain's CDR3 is CSARDGSDTQYF. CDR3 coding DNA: TGCAGTGCTAGAGATGGATCAGATACGCAGTATTTT.

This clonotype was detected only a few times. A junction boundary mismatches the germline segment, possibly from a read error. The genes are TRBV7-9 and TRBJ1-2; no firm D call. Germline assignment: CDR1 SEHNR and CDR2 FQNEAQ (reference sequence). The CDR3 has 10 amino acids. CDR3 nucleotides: TGTGCCAGCAGCCTACACATCGCTTCCTTC. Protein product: CASSLHIASF.

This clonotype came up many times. The CDR3 sequence is CASSLDRALAGLTDTQYF. The CDR3 DNA reads as TGTGCCAGCAGCTTAGATCGGGCACTAGCGGGATTAACAGATACGCAGTATTTT. This chain uses TRBV7-8 with TRBJ2-3; TRBD2 agrees at 10 bases. CDR3 length: 18 amino acids. V dropped 1 base and J dropped 3; count of bases not matched to a gene: 10. In germline, CDR1 is SGHVS, CDR2 FQNEAQ.

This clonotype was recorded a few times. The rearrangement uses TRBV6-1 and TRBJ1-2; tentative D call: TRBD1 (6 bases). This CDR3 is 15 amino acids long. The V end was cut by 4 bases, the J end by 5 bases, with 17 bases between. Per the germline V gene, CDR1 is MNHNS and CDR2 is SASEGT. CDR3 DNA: TGTGCCAGCAGTGCCAGGACAGCTCTATGGTATGGCTACACCTTC. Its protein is CASSARTALWYGYTF.

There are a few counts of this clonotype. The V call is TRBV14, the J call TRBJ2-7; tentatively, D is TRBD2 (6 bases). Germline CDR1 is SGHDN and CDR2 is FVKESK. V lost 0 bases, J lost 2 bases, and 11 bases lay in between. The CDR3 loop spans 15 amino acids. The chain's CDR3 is CASSQDLAQPYEQYF. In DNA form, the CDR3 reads TGTGCCAGCAGCCAAGACCTAGCGCAACCCTACGAGCAGTACTTC.

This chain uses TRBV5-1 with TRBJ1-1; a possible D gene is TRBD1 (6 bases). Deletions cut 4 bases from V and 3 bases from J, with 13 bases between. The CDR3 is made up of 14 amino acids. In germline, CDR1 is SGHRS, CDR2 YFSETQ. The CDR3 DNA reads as TGCGCCAGCAGCGCCTTAGGGGGGGACACTGAAGCTTTCTTT. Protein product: CASSALGGDTEAFF.

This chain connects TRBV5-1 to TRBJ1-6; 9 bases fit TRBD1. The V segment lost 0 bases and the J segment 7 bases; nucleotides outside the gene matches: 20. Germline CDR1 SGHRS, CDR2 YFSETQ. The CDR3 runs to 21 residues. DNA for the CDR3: TGCGCCAGCAGCTTGGAAATTGGGACAGGGCCCCTCCTAGGTGGGAATTCACCCCTCCACTTT. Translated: CASSLEIGTGPLLGGNSPLHF. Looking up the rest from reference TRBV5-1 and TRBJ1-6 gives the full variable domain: KAGVTQTPRYLIKTRGQQVTLSCSPISGHRSVSWYQQTPGQGLQFLFEYFSETQRNKGNFPGRFSGRQFSNSRSEMNVSTLELGDSALYLCASSLEIGTGPLLGGNSPLHFGNGTRLTVT.

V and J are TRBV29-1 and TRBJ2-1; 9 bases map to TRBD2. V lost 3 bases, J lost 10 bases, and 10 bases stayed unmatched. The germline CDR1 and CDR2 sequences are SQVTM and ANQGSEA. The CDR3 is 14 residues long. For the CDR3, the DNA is TGCAGCGTTGATGCTTTTAGCGGGAGAGAAGAGCAGTTCTTC. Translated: CSVDAFSGREEQFF.

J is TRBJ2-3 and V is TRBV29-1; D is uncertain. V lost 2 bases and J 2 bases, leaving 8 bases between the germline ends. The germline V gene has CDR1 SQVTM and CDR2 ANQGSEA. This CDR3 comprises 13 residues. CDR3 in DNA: TGCAGCGTTGAACGCAGGCCCACAGATACGCAGTATTTT. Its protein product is CSVERRPTDTQYF.

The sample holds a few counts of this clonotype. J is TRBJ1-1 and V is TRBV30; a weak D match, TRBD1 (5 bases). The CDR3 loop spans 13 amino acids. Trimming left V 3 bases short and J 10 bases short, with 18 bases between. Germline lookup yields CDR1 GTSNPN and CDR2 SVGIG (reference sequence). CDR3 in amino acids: CAWRPGPSPGAFF. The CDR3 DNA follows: TGTGCCTGGAGACCGGGACCTTCACCTGGAGCTTTCTTT.

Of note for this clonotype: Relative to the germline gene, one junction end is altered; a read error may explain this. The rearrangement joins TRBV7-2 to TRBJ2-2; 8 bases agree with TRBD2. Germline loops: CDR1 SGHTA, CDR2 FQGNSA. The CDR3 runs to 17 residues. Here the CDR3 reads CASSWGSGRDYTEELFF. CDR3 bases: TGTGCCAGCAGCTGGGGGAGCGGGAGAGATTATACCGAGGAGCTGTTTTTT.

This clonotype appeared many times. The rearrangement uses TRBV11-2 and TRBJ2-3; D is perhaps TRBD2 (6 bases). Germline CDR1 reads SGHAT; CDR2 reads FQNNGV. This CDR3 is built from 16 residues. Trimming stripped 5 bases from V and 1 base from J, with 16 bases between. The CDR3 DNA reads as TGTGCCAGCAGCAAGGGGACTCGCTCGGGCACAGATACGCAGTATTTT. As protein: CASSKGTRSGTDTQYF. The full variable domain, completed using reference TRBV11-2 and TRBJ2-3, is EAGVAQSPRYKIIEKRQSVAFWCNPISGHATLYWYQQILGQGPKLLIQFQNNGVVDDSQLPKDRFSAERLKGVDSTLKIQPAKLEDSAVYLCASSKGTRSGTDTQYFGPGTRLTVL.

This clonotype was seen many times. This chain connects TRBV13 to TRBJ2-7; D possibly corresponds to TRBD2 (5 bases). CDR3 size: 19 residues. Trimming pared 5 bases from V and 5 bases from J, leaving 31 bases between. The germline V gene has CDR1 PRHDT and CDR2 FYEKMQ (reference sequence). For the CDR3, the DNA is TGTGCCAGCAGCCCCCGCTGGAGCCATTCCCGGACTTACCGCGACGAGCAGTACTTC. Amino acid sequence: CASSPRWSHSRTYRDEQYF.

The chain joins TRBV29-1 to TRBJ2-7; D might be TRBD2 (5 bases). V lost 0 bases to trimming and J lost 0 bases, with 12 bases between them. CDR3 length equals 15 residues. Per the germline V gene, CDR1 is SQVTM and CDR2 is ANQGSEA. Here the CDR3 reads CSVEDRGISSYEQYF. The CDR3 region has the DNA TGCAGCGTTGAAGATCGAGGGATCAGCTCCTACGAGCAGTACTTC.

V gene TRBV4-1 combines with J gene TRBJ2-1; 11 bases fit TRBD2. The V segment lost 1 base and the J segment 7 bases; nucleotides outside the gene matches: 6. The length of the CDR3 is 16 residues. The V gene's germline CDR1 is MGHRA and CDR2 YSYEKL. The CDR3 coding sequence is TGCGCCAGCAGCCAAGTCCTAGCGGGAGGCCTGAATGAGCAGTTCTTC. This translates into CASSQVLAGGLNEQFF.

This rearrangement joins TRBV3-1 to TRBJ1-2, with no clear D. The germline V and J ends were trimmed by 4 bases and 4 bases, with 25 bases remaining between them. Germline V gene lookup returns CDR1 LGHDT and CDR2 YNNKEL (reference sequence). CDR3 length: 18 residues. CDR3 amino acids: CASSPTHIRPTGGYGYTF. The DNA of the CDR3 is TGTGCCAGCAGCCCCACCCACATTCGTCCGACGGGAGGCTATGGCTACACCTTC.

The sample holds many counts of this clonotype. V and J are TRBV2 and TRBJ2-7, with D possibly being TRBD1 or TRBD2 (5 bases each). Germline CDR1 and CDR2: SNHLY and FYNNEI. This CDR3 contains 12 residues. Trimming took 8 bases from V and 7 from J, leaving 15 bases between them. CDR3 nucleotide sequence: TGTGCCAGCGGTGGGGGAGTCTTGGAGCAGTACTTC. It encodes CASGGGVLEQYF.

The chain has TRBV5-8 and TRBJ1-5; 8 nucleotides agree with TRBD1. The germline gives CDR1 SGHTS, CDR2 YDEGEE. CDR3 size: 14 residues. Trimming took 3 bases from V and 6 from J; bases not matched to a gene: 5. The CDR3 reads CASSYGQGGQPQHF. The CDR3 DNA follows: TGTGCCAGCAGCTATGGACAGGGAGGTCAGCCCCAGCATTTT.

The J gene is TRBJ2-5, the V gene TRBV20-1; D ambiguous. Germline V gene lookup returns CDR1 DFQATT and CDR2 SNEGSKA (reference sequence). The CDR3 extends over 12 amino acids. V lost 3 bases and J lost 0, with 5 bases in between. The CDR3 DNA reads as TGCAGTGCTAGCGGGTACCAAGAGACCCAGTACTTC. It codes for CSASGYQETQYF.

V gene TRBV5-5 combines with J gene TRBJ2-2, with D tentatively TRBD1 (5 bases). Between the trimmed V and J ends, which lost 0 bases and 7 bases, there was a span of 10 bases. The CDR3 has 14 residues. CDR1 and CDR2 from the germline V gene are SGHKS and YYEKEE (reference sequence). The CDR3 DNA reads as TGTGCCAGCAGCTTGGCCCCAGGGATCGGGGAGCTGTTTTTT. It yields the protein CASSLAPGIGELFF.